This T cell receptor beta chain was recorded in a study of shared clonotypes between healthy human individuals. As for the study in general: Three plates were used per donor for CD4 naive, three for CD4 memory, two for CD8 naive and one for CD8 memory.

Regarding the study as a whole: Against clonotypes common to all four donors, non-shared ones had lower generation probabilities. Clonotype sharing among donors was thought likely to change with sequencing depth.

This clone is a singleton in its sample. The antigen is unknown. Method: immunoSEQ multiplex PCR; TCRdb's copy keeps in-frame clones and lacks some. This table has approximately 980,000 clones, around three quarters appearing once. Unmatched junction bases numbered 9, after V lost 6 bases and J lost 1 base. The CDR3 runs 16 residues. CDR1 and CDR2 from the germline V gene are SNHLY and FYNNEI. A CD45RA+ naive subset and a CD45RA-negative memory subset were split from CD4+ cells. This TCR was sampled from a man between 18 and 35 years old in good health. The sequenced sample consisted of memory CD4+ T cells sorted from blood. Subset described: CD45RA-negative fraction. V gene TRBV2 combines with J gene TRBJ2-3; 8 nucleotides agree with TRBD2. The CDR3, as DNA: TGTGCCAGCAGGAAGCGGGAGTTCTCTGGCACAGATACGCAGTATTTT. Translated, it gives CASRKREFSGTDTQYF.